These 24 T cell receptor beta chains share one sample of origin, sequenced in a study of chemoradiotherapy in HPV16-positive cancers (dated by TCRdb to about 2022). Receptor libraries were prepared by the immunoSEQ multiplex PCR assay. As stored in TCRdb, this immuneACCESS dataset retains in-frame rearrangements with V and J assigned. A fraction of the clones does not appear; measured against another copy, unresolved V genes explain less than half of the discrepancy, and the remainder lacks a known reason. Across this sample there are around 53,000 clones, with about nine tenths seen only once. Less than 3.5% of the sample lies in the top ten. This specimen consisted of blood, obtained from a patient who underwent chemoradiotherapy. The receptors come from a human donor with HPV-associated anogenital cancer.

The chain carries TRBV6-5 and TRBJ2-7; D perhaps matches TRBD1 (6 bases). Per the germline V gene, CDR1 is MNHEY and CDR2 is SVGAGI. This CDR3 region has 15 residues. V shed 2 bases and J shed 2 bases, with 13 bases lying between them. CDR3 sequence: CASSYVARGTYEQYF. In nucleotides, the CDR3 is TGTGCCAGCAGTTACGTCGCCAGGGGCACCTACGAGCAGTACTTC.

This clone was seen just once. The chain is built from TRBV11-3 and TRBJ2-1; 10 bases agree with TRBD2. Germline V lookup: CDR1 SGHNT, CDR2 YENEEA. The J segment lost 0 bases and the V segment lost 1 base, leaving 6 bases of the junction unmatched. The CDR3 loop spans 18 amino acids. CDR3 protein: CASSLGSGGPSSYNEQFF. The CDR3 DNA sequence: TGTGCCAGCAGCTTAGGTAGCGGGGGGCCGAGCTCCTACAATGAGCAGTTCTTC.

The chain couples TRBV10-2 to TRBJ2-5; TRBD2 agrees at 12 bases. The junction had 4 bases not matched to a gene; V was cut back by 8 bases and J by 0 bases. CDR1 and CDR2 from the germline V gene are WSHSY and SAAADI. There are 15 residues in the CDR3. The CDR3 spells CASSTSGGYQETQYF. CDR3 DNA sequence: TGCGCCAGCTCCACTAGCGGGGGGTACCAAGAGACCCAGTACTTC.

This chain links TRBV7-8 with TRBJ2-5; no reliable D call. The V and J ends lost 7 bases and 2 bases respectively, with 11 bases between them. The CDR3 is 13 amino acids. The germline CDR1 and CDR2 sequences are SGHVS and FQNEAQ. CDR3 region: CASIWIGQETQYF. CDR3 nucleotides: TGTGCCAGCATTTGGATCGGTCAAGAGACCCAGTACTTC.

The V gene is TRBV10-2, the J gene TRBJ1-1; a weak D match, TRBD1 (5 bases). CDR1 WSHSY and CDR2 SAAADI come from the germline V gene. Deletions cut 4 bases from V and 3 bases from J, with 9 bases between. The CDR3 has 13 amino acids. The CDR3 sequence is CASSAQGDTEAFF. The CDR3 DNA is TGCGCCAGCAGTGCGCAGGGTGACACTGAAGCTTTCTTT.

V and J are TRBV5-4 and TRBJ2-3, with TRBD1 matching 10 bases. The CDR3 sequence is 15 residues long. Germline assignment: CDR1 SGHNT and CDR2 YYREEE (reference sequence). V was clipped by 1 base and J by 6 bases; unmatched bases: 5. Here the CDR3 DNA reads TGTGCCAGCAGCTTGTCGGGACAGGGGTTCGATACGCAGTATTTT. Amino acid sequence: CASSLSGQGFDTQYF.

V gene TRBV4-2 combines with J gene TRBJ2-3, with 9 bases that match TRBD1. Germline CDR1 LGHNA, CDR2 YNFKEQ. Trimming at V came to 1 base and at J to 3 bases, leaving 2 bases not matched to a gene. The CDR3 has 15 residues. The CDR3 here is CASSQGQGGTDTQYF. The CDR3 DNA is TGTGCCAGCAGCCAAGGACAGGGGGGGACAGATACGCAGTATTTT.

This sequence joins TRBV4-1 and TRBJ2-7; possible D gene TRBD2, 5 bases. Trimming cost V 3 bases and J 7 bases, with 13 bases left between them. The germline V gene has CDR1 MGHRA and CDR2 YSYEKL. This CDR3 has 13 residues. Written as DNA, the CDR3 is TGCGCCAGCAGCCAGTTCGGGGTCGAGGAGCAGTACTTC. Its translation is CASSQFGVEEQYF.

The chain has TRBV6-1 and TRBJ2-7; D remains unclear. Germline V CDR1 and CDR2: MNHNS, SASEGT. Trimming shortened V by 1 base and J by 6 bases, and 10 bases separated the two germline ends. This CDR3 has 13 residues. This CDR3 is CASSEGGRSEQYF. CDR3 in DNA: TGTGCCAGCAGTGAAGGGGGTAGATCCGAGCAGTACTTC.

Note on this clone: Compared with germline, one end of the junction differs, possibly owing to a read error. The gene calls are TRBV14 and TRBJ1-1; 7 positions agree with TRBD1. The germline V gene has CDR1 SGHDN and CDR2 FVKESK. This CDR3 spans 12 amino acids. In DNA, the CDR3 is TGTGCCAGCAGCCGGGAGGGGGCCCTGTCTAACTTT. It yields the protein CASSREGALSNF.

The CDR3 protein is CASSPLQGTNEKLFF. The CDR3 nucleotides are TGCGCCAGCAGCCCCCTACAGGGAACTAATGAAAAACTGTTTTTT. The rearrangement uses TRBV5-1 and TRBJ1-4, with D possibly being TRBD1 (6 bases). This CDR3 is 15 amino acids long. Trimming removed 4 bases from V and 1 base from J, with 11 bases in between. Germline CDR1 reads SGHRS; CDR2 reads YFSETQ.

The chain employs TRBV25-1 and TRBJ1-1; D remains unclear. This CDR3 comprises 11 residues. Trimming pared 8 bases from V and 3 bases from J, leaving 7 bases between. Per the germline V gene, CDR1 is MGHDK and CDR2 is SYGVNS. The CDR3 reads CASGQHTEAFF. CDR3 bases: TGTGCCAGCGGGCAGCACACTGAAGCTTTCTTT.

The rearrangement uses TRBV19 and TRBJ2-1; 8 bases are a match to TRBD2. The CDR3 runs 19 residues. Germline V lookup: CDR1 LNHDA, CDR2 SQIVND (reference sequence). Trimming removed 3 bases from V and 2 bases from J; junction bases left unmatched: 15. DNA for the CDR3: TGTGCCAGTAGTATCTCTGGGGGTCGCACTAGCGGACCCTACAATGAGCAGTTCTTC. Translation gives CASSISGGRTSGPYNEQFF.

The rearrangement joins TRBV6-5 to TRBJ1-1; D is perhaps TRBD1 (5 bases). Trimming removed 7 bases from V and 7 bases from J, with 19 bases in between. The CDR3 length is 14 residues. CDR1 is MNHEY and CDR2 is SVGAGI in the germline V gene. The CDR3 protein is CASKPSRDPNEAFF. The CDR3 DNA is TGTGCCAGCAAACCTAGCCGGGACCCCAATGAAGCTTTCTTT.

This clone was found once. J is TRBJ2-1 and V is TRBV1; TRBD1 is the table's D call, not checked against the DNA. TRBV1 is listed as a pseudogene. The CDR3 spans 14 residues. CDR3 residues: CTSSQVRTVNEQFF. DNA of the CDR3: TGCACCAGCAGCCAAGTCAGGACAGTCAATGAGCAGTTCTTC.

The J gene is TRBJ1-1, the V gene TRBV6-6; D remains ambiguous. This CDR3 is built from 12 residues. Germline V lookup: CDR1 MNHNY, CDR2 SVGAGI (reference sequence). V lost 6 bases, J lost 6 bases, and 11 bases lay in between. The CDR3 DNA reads TGTGCCAGCAGGGATAGCTTAGCTGAAGCTTTCTTT. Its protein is CASRDSLAEAFF.

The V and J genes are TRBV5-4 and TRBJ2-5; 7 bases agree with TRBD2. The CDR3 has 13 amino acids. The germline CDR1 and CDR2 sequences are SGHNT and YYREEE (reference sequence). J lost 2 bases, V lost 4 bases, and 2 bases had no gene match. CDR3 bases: TGTGCCAGCAGCCGGGGGGATCAAGAGACCCAGTACTTC. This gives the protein CASSRGDQETQYF.

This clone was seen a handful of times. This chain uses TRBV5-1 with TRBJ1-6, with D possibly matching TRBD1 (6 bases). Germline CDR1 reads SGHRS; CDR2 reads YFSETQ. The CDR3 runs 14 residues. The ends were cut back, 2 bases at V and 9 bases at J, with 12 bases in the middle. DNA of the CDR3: TGCGCCAGCAGCTTACAGGGTAATACTTCACCCCTCCACTTT. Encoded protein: CASSLQGNTSPLHF.

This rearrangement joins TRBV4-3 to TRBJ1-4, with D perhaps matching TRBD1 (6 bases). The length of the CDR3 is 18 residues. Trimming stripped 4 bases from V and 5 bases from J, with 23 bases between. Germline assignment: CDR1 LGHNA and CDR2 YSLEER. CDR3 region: CASSRNVPGTRGNEKLFF. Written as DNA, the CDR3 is TGCGCCAGCAGCCGGAATGTCCCCGGGACAAGGGGAAATGAAAAACTGTTTTTT.

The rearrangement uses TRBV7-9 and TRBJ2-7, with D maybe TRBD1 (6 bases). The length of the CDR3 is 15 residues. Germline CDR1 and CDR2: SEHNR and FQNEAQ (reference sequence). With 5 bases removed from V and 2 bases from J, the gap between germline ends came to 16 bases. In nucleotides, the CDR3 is TGTGCCAGCAGCCCTCCGACAGGTCCCCCCTACGAGCAGTACTTC. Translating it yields CASSPPTGPPYEQYF.

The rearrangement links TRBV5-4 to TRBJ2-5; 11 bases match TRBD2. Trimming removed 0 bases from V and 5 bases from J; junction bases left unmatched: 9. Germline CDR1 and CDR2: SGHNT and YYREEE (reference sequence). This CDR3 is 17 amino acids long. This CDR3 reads CASSLGGLAALKETQYF. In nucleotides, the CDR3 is TGTGCCAGCAGCTTGGGGGGACTAGCGGCTCTGAAGGAGACCCAGTACTTC.

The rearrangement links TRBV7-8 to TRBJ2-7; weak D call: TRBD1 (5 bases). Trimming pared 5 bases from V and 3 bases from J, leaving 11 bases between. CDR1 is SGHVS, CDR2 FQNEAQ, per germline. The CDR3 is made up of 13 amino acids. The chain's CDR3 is CASSSPTDYEQYF. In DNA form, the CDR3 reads TGTGCCAGCAGCAGCCCGACAGACTACGAGCAGTACTTC.

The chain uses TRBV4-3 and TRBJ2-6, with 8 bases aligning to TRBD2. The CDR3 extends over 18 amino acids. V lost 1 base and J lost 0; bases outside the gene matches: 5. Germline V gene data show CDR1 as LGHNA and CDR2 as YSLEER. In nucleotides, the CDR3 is TGCGCCAGCAGCCAAGGGCTAGCGGGTGGCTCTGGGGCCAACGTCCTGACTTTC. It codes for CASSQGLAGGSGANVLTF.

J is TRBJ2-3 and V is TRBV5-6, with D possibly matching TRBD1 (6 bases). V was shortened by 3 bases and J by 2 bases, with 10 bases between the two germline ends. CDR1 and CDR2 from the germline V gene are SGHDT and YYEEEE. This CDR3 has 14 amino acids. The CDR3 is CASSSRGYTDTQYF. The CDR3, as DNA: TGTGCCAGCAGCTCCAGGGGCTACACAGATACGCAGTATTTT.